The rows below give T cell receptor beta chains drawn from one sample of a study of cytomegalovirus exposure and HLA in healthy donors. Method: immunoSEQ multiplex PCR; TCRdb's copy keeps in-frame clones and lacks some. The repertoire holds 90,000 to 150,000 clones, with 70% to 90% as singletons. The source material was PBMCs. The receptors originated from a woman younger than 35 in good health and CMV-seropositive. The CDR3 runs from the conserved cysteine through the conserved F or W. The D gene is left open where the match is weak. Size tells how often a clone was seen (once, few, many) or the class of an expanded clone, and some rows leave it out.

j_call cdr3_length v_call d_call clone_size cdr3_nt cdr3_aa
TRBJ1-3 14 TRBV6-5 TRBD1 . TGTGCCAGCAGGACAGGGTTCTCTGGAAACACCATATATTTT CASRTGFSGNTIYF
TRBJ2-7 13 TRBV6-1 TRBD2 . TGTGCCAGCTTGACTAGCGGGAGAGTCGAGCAGTACTTC CASLTSGRVEQYF
TRBJ2-3 15 TRBV11-2 TRBD2 . TGTGCCAGCAGCTTACTAGCGGGGGAGTCAGATACGCAGTATTTT CASSLLAGESDTQYF
TRBJ1-2 13 TRBV5-1 . medium-sized TGCGCCAGCAGCTTGGGCAGGGCAGGGGGCTACACCTTC CASSLGRAGGYTF
TRBJ1-1 15 TRBV13 . . TGTGCCAGCAGCTTAAGGACAGCAATGAACACTGAAGCTTTCTTT CASSLRTAMNTEAFF
TRBJ1-5 14 TRBV6-6 . . TGTGCCAGCACGGTAGGGACACAGTATCAGCCCCAGCATTTT CASTVGTQYQPQHF
TRBJ1-1 16 TRBV18 . . TGTGCCAGCTCACCATGGGTGGAGGGGTGGAGTAGTGAAGCTTTCTTT CASSPWVEGWSSEAFF
TRBJ1-5 14 TRBV9 . once TGTGCCAGCAGCGTTGCGGGGAGCAATCAGCCCCAGCATTTT CASSVAGSNQPQHF
TRBJ2-1 15 TRBV7-9 TRBD2 . TGTGCCAGCAGCACGGGACTATCAACTATGAATGAGCAGTTCTTC CASSTGLSTMNEQFF
TRBJ1-2 14 TRBV7-3 TRBD1 . TGTGCCAGCAGCCAGGACAGGCTGGACTATGGCTACACCTTC CASSQDRLDYGYTF
TRBJ2-7 15 TRBV19 . . TGTGCCAGTAGTGGGGGACTTATAGAACCTTACGAGCAGTACTTC CASSGGLIEPYEQYF
TRBJ2-7 11 TRBV7-2 . . TGTGCCAGCAGTTTATACTACGAGCAGTACTTC CASSLYYEQYF
TRBJ1-3 16 TRBV5-6 . . TGTGCCAGCAGCTTGAAGTCGGGACATCTTGGAAACACCATATATTTT CASSLKSGHLGNTIYF
TRBJ1-2 15 TRBV4-2 TRBD1 . TGTGCCAGCAGCCAAGGGACAGGGGTTGACTATGGCTACACCTTC CASSQGTGVDYGYTF
TRBJ2-3 14 TRBV4-1 . . TGCGCCAGCAGCCAAGGGCTAGCCACAGATACGCAGTATTTT CASSQGLATDTQYF
TRBJ2-1 13 TRBV7-2 . . TGTGCCAGCAGCCGAATAGAGAGGGATGAGCAGTTCTTC CASSRIERDEQFF
TRBJ1-2 14 TRBV6-5 TRBD1 . TGTGCCAGCAGACTAGGGACAGGGATAGGTAGCTACACCTTC CASRLGTGIGSYTF
TRBJ1-2 16 TRBV9 TRBD1 . TGTGCCAGCAGCCCCCTGGGAGGCGCAGGGGGCTATGGCTACACCTTC CASSPLGGAGGYGYTF
TRBJ2-2 14 TRBV2 . once TGTGCCAGCCGTGAGACAGGTTCCACCGGGGAGCTGTTTTTT CASRETGSTGELFF
TRBJ2-1 13 TRBV25-1 . . TGTGCCAGCAGTCTGATAGTGGCGGGTGAGCAGTTCTTC CASSLIVAGEQFF
TRBJ1-6 16 TRBV5-1 TRBD1 . TGCGCCAGCAGCTCCCCGACCGGGACAGGGAATTCACCCCTCCACTTT CASSSPTGTGNSPLHF
TRBJ2-3 16 TRBV6-5 . . TGTGCCAGCAGTTACTCTCCAGGAGCGGGCACAGATACGCAGTATTTT CASSYSPGAGTDTQYF
TRBJ1-2 15 TRBV18 . few TGTGCCAGCTCACCAGCGGGGGCTAACAACTATGGCTACACCTTC CASSPAGANNYGYTF
TRBJ2-3 17 TRBV27 . . TGTGCCAGCAGTTTCGGGAGACTTATAGGGGGCACAGATACGCAGTATTTT CASSFGRLIGGTDTQYF
TRBJ2-7 14 TRBV11-3 . . TGTGCCAGCAGCTTAGCGCTCGGGTCCTACGAGCAGTACTTC CASSLALGSYEQYF
TRBJ2-7 15 TRBV11-3 . . TGTGCCAGCAGTCCTACTCCAAGACTCTCCTACGAGCAGTACTTC CASSPTPRLSYEQYF
TRBJ2-3 16 TRBV7-9 . few TGTGCCAGCAGCTTCGCTCCGGGGGGCCGCACAGATACGCAGTATTTT CASSFAPGGRTDTQYF
TRBJ2-7 12 TRBV7-3 . . TGTGCCAGCAGCTCCGGGGGGCCGGAGCAGTACTTC CASSSGGPEQYF
TRBJ1-1 13 TRBV19 . . TGTGCCAGTAGTGTCGTAATGAACACTGAAGCTTTCTTT CASSVVMNTEAFF
TRBJ1-2 16 TRBV19 . . TGTGCCAGTAGTATAGATCTATGGACAAGATTCTATGGCTACACCTTC CASSIDLWTRFYGYTF
TRBJ1-4 11 TRBV6-6 . . TGTGCCAGCCGCTCTCAGGGGAAACTGTTTTTT CASRSQGKLFF
TRBJ1-1 16 TRBV6-6 TRBD1 . TGTGCCAGCAGTTCCTCACCTTCCGGGACAGGGCCTGAAGCTTTCTTT CASSSSPSGTGPEAFF
TRBJ2-2 16 TRBV5-6 TRBD2 . TGTGCCAGCAGCTTTAATCTAGCGGCCTCCACCGGGGAGCTGTTTTTT CASSFNLAASTGELFF
TRBJ1-2 15 TRBV7-2 TRBD1 . TGTGCCAGCAGCTTTGGAGGGACAGCTAACTATGGCTACACCTTC CASSFGGTANYGYTF
TRBJ1-4 12 TRBV15 . . TGTGCCACCATGGGGCTGAACGAAAAACTGTTTTTT CATMGLNEKLFF
TRBJ1-1 14 TRBV7-8 . . TGTGCCAGCAGCTTAGAAGCTGCTAACACTGAAGCTTTCTTT CASSLEAANTEAFF
TRBJ1-2 14 TRBV6-5 TRBD1 . TGTGCCAGCAGTTACTCGACAGGGGTGGGTGGCTACACCTTC CASSYSTGVGGYTF
TRBJ2-7 18 TRBV5-1 . . TGCGCCAGCAGCTCGTGGAGGGGAGGATCCAATGCGGCCTACGAGCAGTACTTC CASSSWRGGSNAAYEQYF
TRBJ2-2 17 TRBV4-2 TRBD2 once TGTGCCAGCAGCCAAGAAGGACGACTAGCCAACACCGGGGAGCTGTTTTTT CASSQEGRLANTGELFF
TRBJ2-5 12 TRBV30 . . TGTGCCTGGAGTGTGGTGGCTTGGGAGCAGTACTTC CAWSVVAWEQYF
TRBJ1-5 16 TRBV18 . . TGTGCCAGCTCACCACCGTCAGGAAAGGTCAATCAGCCCCAGCATTTT CASSPPSGKVNQPQHF
TRBJ2-1 15 TRBV7-8 . few TGTGCCAGCAGCTTAGGTCTAGGGGCCTACAATGAGCAGTTCTTC CASSLGLGAYNEQFF
TRBJ1-6 14 TRBV6-5 TRBD1 . TGTGCCAGCAGGGGACAGGGGGCCAATTCACCCCTCCACTTT CASRGQGANSPLHF
TRBJ2-7 16 TRBV5-6 TRBD1 . TGTGCCAGCAGCTTGTCGGGACAGGGTATTTCCTACGAGCAGTACTTC CASSLSGQGISYEQYF
TRBJ1-1 15 TRBV7-9 . . TGTGCCAGCAGCATTTATGGGGGGGATAACACTGAAGCTTTCTTT CASSIYGGDNTEAFF
TRBJ2-1 16 TRBV4-2 . . TGTGCCAGCAGCCAGCTCTGGGCCTCCGACCACAATGAGCAGTTCTTC CASSQLWASDHNEQFF
TRBJ1-3 14 TRBV23-1 . . TGCGCCAGCAACCCCGGACAGATTGGAAACACCATATATTTT CASNPGQIGNTIYF
TRBJ2-3 14 TRBV5-6 TRBD1 . TGTGCCAGCAGCTCAGAGGGGGCGCGGGATACGCAGTATTTT CASSSEGARDTQYF
TRBJ1-1 17 TRBV19 . . TGTGCCAGTAGTCTCCAACGAGCGGGGGCTAGGGGCACTGAAGCTTTCTTT CASSLQRAGARGTEAFF
TRBJ2-7 14 TRBV2 TRBD1 . TGTGCCAGCAGTGGGGGGACAGGGGCCTACGAGCAGTACTTC CASSGGTGAYEQYF
TRBJ2-3 16 TRBV27 TRBD1 few TGTGCCAGCAGCACATTCAGACAGGGCCGGACAGATACGCAGTATTTT CASSTFRQGRTDTQYF
TRBJ2-2 14 TRBV6-4 TRBD2 . TGTGCCAGCCGCTCGACTAGCGGGTCCGGGGAGCTGTTTTTT CASRSTSGSGELFF
TRBJ2-7 11 TRBV7-9 . . TGTGCCAGCAGCGTAGGTAACGAGCAGTACTTC CASSVGNEQYF
TRBJ1-1 16 TRBV6-1 . . TGTGCCAGCAGTGAAGCGAGGGGGGGAGGGGTCGCCGAAGCTTTCTTT CASSEARGGGVAEAFF